Presented here are 32 T cell receptor beta chains from one specimen sequenced in a study of T cell changes during pregnancy in multiple sclerosis. The method was immunoSEQ multiplex PCR; TCRdb's version includes in-frame clones alone and lacks a portion of them. The sample holds tens of thousands of clones, around 90% seen once. The source material was peripheral blood, sampled in the first trimester of pregnancy. The receptor set was obtained from a female donor in good health, enrolled as a control in a pregnancy study.

The chain has TRBV6-4 and TRBJ1-2, with a weak D call TRBD1 (5 bases). From germline, CDR1 is MRHNA and CDR2 SNTAGT. V shed 0 bases and J shed 4 bases, with 15 bases lying between them. The CDR3 loop spans 16 amino acids. The DNA of the CDR3 is TGTGCCAGCAGTGACTCCTTCCCCCCAGGGATCTATGGCTACACCTTC. This sequence encodes CASSDSFPPGIYGYTF.

The V call is TRBV9, the J call TRBJ2-3, with TRBD2 as a possible D gene (7 bases). V lost 7 bases and J 2 bases, leaving 23 bases between the germline ends. CDR1 SGDLS and CDR2 YYNGEE come from the germline V gene. The CDR3 totals 17 residues. CDR3 sequence: CASRGGGLADITDTQYF. The DNA for the CDR3 is TGTGCCAGCCGAGGGGGGGGGCTAGCGGATATCACAGATACGCAGTATTTT.

The chain carries TRBV12-5 and TRBJ2-5; perhaps TRBD2 as D (5 bases). The V and J ends lost 1 base and 5 bases respectively, with 8 bases between them. The germline V gene has CDR1 LGHNT and CDR2 FRNRAP. The CDR3 is 13 amino acids. CDR3 coding DNA: TGTGCTAGTGGTTTGGCTCCGGGGGAGACCCAGTACTTC. Translated: CASGLAPGETQYF. The full variable domain, with the rest looked up from reference TRBV12-5 and TRBJ2-5, is DARVTQTPRHKVTEMGQEVTMRCQPILGHNTVFWYRQTMMQGLELLAYFRNRAPLDDSGMPKDRFSAEMPDATLATLKIQPSEPRDSAVYFCASGLAPGETQYFGPGTRLLVL.

V usage is TRBV6-1 and J usage is TRBJ2-7, with 7 bases fitting TRBD1. The germline V gene has CDR1 MNHNS and CDR2 SASEGT. V lost 2 bases and J lost 5; bases outside the gene matches: 9. The CDR3 runs 15 residues. The CDR3 sequence is CASSETGVGFDEQYF. CDR3 nucleotide sequence: TGTGCCAGCAGTGAAACAGGGGTTGGCTTCGACGAGCAGTACTTC.

This clone was recorded only once. This chain connects TRBV19 to TRBJ2-7; TRBD1 aligns across 7 bases. The CDR3 has 13 residues. J gave up 2 bases and V 5 bases, and 3 bases lay outside the gene matches. Germline V gene lookup returns CDR1 LNHDA and CDR2 SQIVND (reference sequence). CDR3 coding DNA: TGTGCCAGTAGTCTTGACAGGGCCTACGAGCAGTACTTC. It codes for CASSLDRAYEQYF.

CDR3 sequence reads: CSALVGNTIYF. DNA of the CDR3: TGCAGTGCCCTTGTTGGAAACACCATATATTTT. The chain uses TRBV20-1 and TRBJ1-3; no definite D call. The length of the CDR3 is 11 residues. V lost 6 bases and J lost 3, with 6 bases in between. Germline V gene sequence: CDR1 DFQATT, CDR2 SNEGSKA (reference sequence).

V and J are TRBV28 and TRBJ2-5; tentative D call: TRBD2 (5 bases). V lost 8 bases and J 0 bases, leaving 10 bases between the germline ends. From germline, CDR1 is MDHEN and CDR2 SYDVKM. The CDR3 contains 13 residues. The CDR3 spells CASEGQNQETQYF. CDR3 DNA: TGTGCCAGCGAGGGCCAGAACCAAGAGACCCAGTACTTC. The whole variable domain, filled in from reference TRBV28 and TRBJ2-5, reads DVKVTQSSRYLVKRTGEKVFLECVQDMDHENMFWYRQDPGLGLRLIYFSYDVKMKEKGDIPEGYSVSREKKERFSLILESASTNQTSMYLCASEGQNQETQYFGPGTRLLVL.

CDR3 in amino acids: CASSTPSGETQYF. The CDR3 bases are TGTGCCAGCAGCACGCCATCGGGAGAGACCCAGTACTTC. The genes are TRBV5-6 and TRBJ2-5; no clear D gene. The CDR3 is 13 amino acids. V gave up 4 bases and J gave up 4 bases, with 11 bases separating them. Looked up from germline, CDR1 is SGHDT and CDR2 is YYEEEE.

The table lists this clone with a count of one. The genes are TRBV28 and TRBJ1-1; D might be TRBD1 (6 bases). Germline loops: CDR1 MDHEN, CDR2 SYDVKM. CDR3 length equals 14 residues. Trimming shortened V by 7 bases and J by 1 base, and 13 bases separated the two germline ends. The CDR3 nucleotides are TGTGCCAGCACCCCAGGGGCGACGAACACTGAAGCTTTCTTT. This gives the protein CASTPGATNTEAFF.

The CDR3 DNA follows: TGCGCCAGCAGCCAAGGGACAGGGAGCTGGGATGGCTACACCTTC. Protein product: CASSQGTGSWDGYTF. This chain uses TRBV4-1 with TRBJ1-2, with 8 positions matching TRBD1. V dropped 1 base and J dropped 6; count of bases not matched to a gene: 7. CDR1 and CDR2 (germline): MGHRA, YSYEKL. This CDR3 has 15 amino acids.

This clone is judged medium-sized. The V gene is TRBV12-5, the J gene TRBJ1-2; D not resolved. The germline V gene has CDR1 LGHNT and CDR2 FRNRAP. This CDR3 has 13 residues. The ends were cut back, 0 bases at V and 10 bases at J, with 12 bases in the middle. The CDR3 sequence is CASGLVRQPLYTF. CDR3 DNA sequence: TGTGCTAGTGGTTTGGTGCGGCAGCCCCTCTACACCTTC.

The chain links TRBV6-5 to TRBJ1-2; no clear D. Germline CDR1 reads MNHEY; CDR2 reads SVGAGI. V dropped 3 bases and J dropped 0 bases, with 5 bases sitting between them. The CDR3 sequence is 13 residues long. The CDR3 region is CASSYSANYGYTF. The CDR3 region has the DNA TGTGCCAGCAGTTATAGTGCTAACTATGGCTACACCTTC.

The CDR3 spells CAWATGLYGYTF. CDR3 in DNA: TGTGCCTGGGCGACAGGACTCTATGGCTACACCTTC. The rearrangement links TRBV30 to TRBJ1-2; perhaps TRBD1 as D (6 bases). The V and J ends lost 5 bases and 4 bases respectively, with 11 bases between them. Looked up from germline, CDR1 is GTSNPN and CDR2 is SVGIG (reference sequence). The CDR3 length is 12 residues.

This chain connects TRBV14 to TRBJ1-1; perhaps TRBD1 as D (5 bases). V was shortened by 0 bases and J by 0 bases, with 14 bases between the two germline ends. Germline values: CDR1 SGHDN, CDR2 FVKESK. The CDR3 covers 17 residues. CDR3 protein: CASSQEEGDSMNTEAFF. CDR3 DNA sequence: TGTGCCAGCAGCCAAGAGGAGGGAGACAGCATGAACACTGAAGCTTTCTTT.

The chain links TRBV29-1 to TRBJ1-2; TRBD1 is a possible D gene (5 bases). This CDR3 is built from 14 residues. Trimming removed 2 bases at V and 7 bases at J, with 17 bases between. CDR1 is SQVTM and CDR2 is ANQGSEA in the germline V gene. CDR3: CSVELTDSGRGYTF. CDR3 nucleotides: TGCAGCGTTGAACTAACCGACAGTGGCCGTGGCTACACCTTC. Variable domain in full (rest from reference TRBV29-1 and TRBJ1-2): SAVISQKPSRDICQRGTSLTIQCQVDSQVTMMFWYRQQPGQSLTLIATANQGSEATYESGFVIDKFPISRPNLTFSTLTVSNMSPEDSSIYLCSVELTDSGRGYTFGSGTRLTVV.

This chain connects TRBV5-1 to TRBJ2-5, with 9 nucleotides matching TRBD2. In germline, CDR1 is SGHRS, CDR2 YFSETQ. CDR3 length: 16 amino acids. Unmatched junction bases numbered 5, after V lost 0 bases and J lost 2 bases. CDR3 coding DNA: TGCGCCAGCAGCTTGGCCCCAGCGGGGGGACAAGAGACCCAGTACTTC. It translates to CASSLAPAGGQETQYF.

The V and J genes are TRBV7-9 and TRBJ2-7; 10 nucleotides align to TRBD1. This CDR3 spans 13 amino acids. Germline trimming cut 5 bases from V and 6 bases from J; bases unmatched to any gene: 4. From germline, CDR1 is SEHNR and CDR2 FQNEAQ (reference sequence). This chain's CDR3 is CASSLRDRGEQYF. CDR3 nucleotides: TGTGCCAGCAGCCTGAGGGACAGGGGCGAGCAGTACTTC. Together with reference TRBV7-9 and TRBJ2-7, the CDR3 gives the full variable domain: DTGVSQNPRHKITKRGQNVTFRCDPISEHNRLYWYRQTLGQGPEFLTYFQNEAQLEKSRLLSDRFSAERPKGSFSTLEIQRTEQGDSAMYLCASSLRDRGEQYFGPGTRLTVT.

The chain has TRBV18 and TRBJ2-1; 7 bases map to TRBD1. V shed 3 bases, J shed 0 bases, and the junction held 2 bases outside the gene matches. The germline V gene encodes CDR1 KGHSH and CDR2 LQKENI. This CDR3 region has 15 residues. The CDR3 DNA is TGTGCCAGCTCACCGGGACAGCTCTCCTACAATGAGCAGTTCTTC. Translated, it gives CASSPGQLSYNEQFF.

The V call is TRBV18, the J call TRBJ1-1; D remains unclear. Trimming removed 3 bases at V and 4 bases at J, with 9 bases between. This CDR3 contains 13 residues. Per the germline V gene, CDR1 is KGHSH and CDR2 is LQKENI. The DNA of the CDR3 is TGTGCCAGCTCACCGTGGCAGTTCACTGAAGCTTTCTTT. Its protein product is CASSPWQFTEAFF.

The chain carries TRBV11-3 and TRBJ1-1; D gene uncertain. The CDR3 loop spans 12 amino acids. The germline CDR1 and CDR2 sequences are SGHNT and YENEEA. Trimming shortened V by 5 bases and J by 5 bases, and 9 bases separated the two germline ends. CDR3 sequence reads: CASSPGGTEAFF. CDR3 DNA sequence: TGTGCCAGCAGCCCCGGAGGGACTGAAGCTTTCTTT. Variable domain in full (rest from reference TRBV11-3 and TRBJ1-1): EAGVVQSPRYKIIEKKQPVAFWCNPISGHNTLYWYLQNLGQGPELLIRYENEEAVDDSQLPKDRFSAERLKGVDSTLKIQPAELGDSAVYLCASSPGGTEAFFGQGTRLTVV.

This chain connects TRBV6-1 to TRBJ2-7, with D tentatively TRBD1 (6 bases). Germline lookup yields CDR1 MNHNS and CDR2 SASEGT. The V gene lost 6 bases and the J gene lost 0 bases, with 6 bases spanning the gap. The CDR3 totals 12 residues. CDR3 coding DNA: TGTGCCAGCAGACAGGGCTCCTACGAGCAGTACTTC. It yields the protein CASRQGSYEQYF.

The chain has TRBV30 and TRBJ1-5; D is possibly TRBD1 (5 bases). The V end was cut by 1 base, the J end by 10 bases, with 17 bases between. The CDR3 covers 14 residues. CDR1 is GTSNPN and CDR2 is SVGIG in the germline V gene (reference sequence). The CDR3 protein is CAWSGDSPRSPQHF. CDR3 sequence (DNA): TGTGCCTGGAGTGGAGACAGCCCGAGAAGCCCCCAGCATTTT.

The chain recombines TRBV5-6 with TRBJ2-7; 10 positions agree with TRBD1. Looked up from germline, CDR1 is SGHDT and CDR2 is YYEEEE. Trimming took 3 bases from V and 3 from J; bases not matched to a gene: 6. The CDR3 extends over 15 amino acids. The CDR3 DNA is TGTGCCAGCAGCTCTAGACAGGGGGCTTACTACGAGCAGTACTTC. The encoded protein is CASSSRQGAYYEQYF.

CDR3 protein: CASSQGIGLAAYNEQFF. CDR3 nucleotide sequence: TGCGCCAGCAGCCAAGGAATAGGCCTAGCCGCCTACAATGAGCAGTTCTTC. This chain joins TRBV4-1 and TRBJ2-1; D might be TRBD2 (5 bases). V gave up 1 base and J gave up 2 bases, with 15 bases separating them. The CDR3 spans 17 residues. Germline CDR1 and CDR2: MGHRA and YSYEKL.

The chain carries TRBV7-9 and TRBJ1-4, with TRBD1 identical over 10 bases. CDR3 length: 15 amino acids. CDR1 is SEHNR, CDR2 FQNEAQ, per germline (reference sequence). V gave up 4 bases and J gave up 8 bases; unmatched junction bases: 7. The CDR3 loop reads CASSWGQGSGEKLFF. DNA for the CDR3: TGTGCCAGCAGCTGGGGACAGGGGAGCGGAGAAAAACTGTTTTTT.

This chain connects TRBV10-3 to TRBJ2-5; 7 nucleotides match TRBD1. Trimming at V came to 2 bases and at J to 5 bases, leaving 11 bases not matched to a gene. This CDR3 region has 16 residues. Germline V gene data show CDR1 as ENHRY and CDR2 as SYGVKD. For the CDR3, the DNA is TGTGCCATCAGTGAGATAGCAGGGGGATTACGGGAGACCCAGTACTTC. Translating it yields CAISEIAGGLRETQYF.

The gene calls are TRBV5-1 and TRBJ1-3, with 7 bases fitting TRBD1. V shed 1 base and J 4 bases; nucleotides not matched to a gene: 5. The V gene's germline CDR1 is SGHRS and CDR2 YFSETQ. This CDR3 is 15 amino acids long. This chain's CDR3 is CASSLRQGSGNTIYF. The CDR3 DNA is TGCGCCAGCAGCTTGCGACAGGGCTCAGGAAACACCATATATTTT.

V is TRBV19 and J is TRBJ1-2; the D is unclear. The V end was cut by 7 bases, the J end by 3 bases, with 18 bases between. There are 15 residues in the CDR3. The V gene's germline CDR1 is LNHDA and CDR2 SQIVND (reference sequence). The DNA for the CDR3 is TGTGCCAGTACTCCTACTCTTAAAACAGACTATGGCTACACCTTC. Its protein product is CASTPTLKTDYGYTF. Full variable domain (outside the CDR3, taken from reference TRBV19 and TRBJ1-2): DGGITQSPKYLFRKEGQNVTLSCEQNLNHDAMYWYRQDPGQGLRLIYYSQIVNDFQKGDIAEGYSVSREKKESFPLTVTSAQKNPTAFYLCASTPTLKTDYGYTFGSGTRLTVV.

The chain couples TRBV19 to TRBJ2-5; 10 positions agree with TRBD2. CDR3 size: 17 residues. Germline CDR1 is LNHDA and CDR2 is SQIVND (reference sequence). J was trimmed by 1 base and V by 5 bases; bases with no gene match: 10. CDR3 sequence: CASSAHPRTSGQETQYF. The CDR3 DNA reads TGTGCCAGTAGTGCACACCCGCGGACTAGCGGCCAAGAGACCCAGTACTTC. Full variable domain (remainder filled in from reference TRBV19 and TRBJ2-5): DGGITQSPKYLFRKEGQNVTLSCEQNLNHDAMYWYRQDPGQGLRLIYYSQIVNDFQKGDIAEGYSVSREKKESFPLTVTSAQKNPTAFYLCASSAHPRTSGQETQYFGPGTRLLVL.

The chain links TRBV18 to TRBJ1-1, with 9 positions matching TRBD1. Germline values: CDR1 KGHSH, CDR2 LQKENI. CDR3 length: 16 amino acids. Unmatched junction bases numbered 7, after V lost 5 bases and J lost 0 bases. This CDR3 reads CASSKGTGNMNTEAFF. The CDR3 DNA is TGTGCCAGCTCAAAGGGGACAGGGAACATGAACACTGAAGCTTTCTTT. The whole variable domain, remainder taken from reference TRBV18 and TRBJ1-1, is NAGVMQNPRHLVRRRGQEARLRCSPMKGHSHVYWYRQLPEEGLKFMVYLQKENIIDESGMPKERFSAEFPKEGPSILRIQQVVRGDSAAYFCASSKGTGNMNTEAFFGQGTRLTVV.

The V gene is TRBV19, the J gene TRBJ2-1, with D perhaps TRBD1 (6 bases). There are 13 residues in the CDR3. V dropped 7 bases and J dropped 2 bases, with 9 bases sitting between them. Per germline, CDR1 LNHDA and CDR2 SQIVND (reference sequence). CDR3 protein: CASIGQPYNEQFF. The DNA of the CDR3 is TGTGCCAGTATCGGACAGCCCTACAATGAGCAGTTCTTC.

The rearrangement links TRBV19 to TRBJ1-3; 7 bases are a match to TRBD1. V lost 2 bases, J lost 0 bases, and 4 bases stayed unmatched. Germline CDR1 LNHDA, CDR2 SQIVND (reference sequence). This CDR3 region has 16 residues. The CDR3 coding sequence is TGTGCCAGTAGTATAAGAGGGGGCGGCTCTGGAAACACCATATATTTT. Protein: CASSIRGGGSGNTIYF.